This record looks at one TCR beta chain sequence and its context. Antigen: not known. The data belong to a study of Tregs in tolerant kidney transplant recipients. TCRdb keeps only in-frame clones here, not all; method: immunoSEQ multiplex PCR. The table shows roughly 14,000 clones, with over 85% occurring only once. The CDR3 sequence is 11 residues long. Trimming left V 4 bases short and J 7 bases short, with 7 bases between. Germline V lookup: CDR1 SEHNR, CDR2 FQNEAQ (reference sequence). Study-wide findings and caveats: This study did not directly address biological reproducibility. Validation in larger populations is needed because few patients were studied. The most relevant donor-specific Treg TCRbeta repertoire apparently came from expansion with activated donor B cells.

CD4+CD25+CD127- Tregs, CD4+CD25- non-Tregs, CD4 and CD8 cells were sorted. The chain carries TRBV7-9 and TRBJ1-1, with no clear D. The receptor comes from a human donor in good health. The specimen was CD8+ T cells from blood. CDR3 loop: CASSYENEAFF. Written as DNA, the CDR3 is TGTGCCAGCAGCTACGAGAATGAAGCTTTCTTT.